Shown below are 22 T cell receptor beta chains from a single sample sequenced in a study of T-cell reconstitution after alpha-beta-depleted transplantation in children. TCRbeta library construction was performed incorporating unique molecular identifiers. TCRdb reprocessed the PCR reads via MiXCR and lists one record per CDR3 protein. The sample has 500,000 to 600,000 distinct CDR3 sequences; about 30% are singletons. Sample: PBMCs from the stem cell graft donor, taken from the stem cell graft. These receptors originate from a human donor who donated a stem cell graft to a child with aplastic anemia.

The CDR3 DNA sequence: TGTGCCAGCAGTTTCGGCAGGGCCTACGAGCAGTACTTC. Its protein product is CASSFGRAYEQYF. This sequence joins TRBV27 and TRBJ2-7; D might be TRBD1 (5 bases). Trimming took off 3 bases at V and 2 bases at J, with 8 bases between the two ends. The CDR3 runs 13 residues. The germline gives CDR1 MNHEY, CDR2 SMNVEV (reference sequence).

The chain joins TRBV12-3 or TRBV12-4 to TRBJ1-3, with D tentatively TRBD1 (5 bases). The CDR3 contains 15 residues. Trimming left V 2 bases short and J 2 bases short, with 10 bases between. CDR3 loop: CASSLSPGAGNTIYF. Written as DNA, the CDR3 is TGTGCCAGCAGTTTAAGTCCGGGGGCTGGAAACACCATATATTTT.

This clonotype was seen a few times. This sequence joins TRBV19 and TRBJ1-1, with unresolved D. There are 12 residues in the CDR3. The germline V gene has CDR1 LNHDA and CDR2 SQIVND (reference sequence). The germline V and J ends were trimmed by 7 bases and 6 bases, with 12 bases remaining between them. The CDR3 loop reads CASKWSGAEAFF. DNA of the CDR3: TGTGCCAGTAAGTGGTCAGGCGCTGAAGCTTTCTTT.

The chain is built from TRBV24-1 and TRBJ2-3; D is undetermined. This CDR3 is built from 14 residues. CDR1 KGHDR and CDR2 SFDVKD come from the germline V gene. The germline V and J ends were trimmed by 8 bases and 0 bases, with 11 bases remaining between them. CDR3 nucleotides: TGTGCCACCACAGCCGATGTTAGCACAGATACGCAGTATTTT. This translates into CATTADVSTDTQYF.

The gene calls are TRBV4-3 and TRBJ1-5; D unclear. The CDR3 sequence is 15 residues long. Trimming took off 1 base at V and 0 bases at J, with 7 bases between the two ends. Germline V gene sequence: CDR1 LGHNA, CDR2 YSLEER. CDR3 residues: CASSQVPDSNQPQHF. The CDR3 DNA follows: TGCGCCAGCAGCCAAGTACCGGATAGCAATCAGCCCCAGCATTTT.

CDR3 in DNA: TGTGCCAGCTCCCTGACAGGGTATGATACGCAGTATTTT. Protein product: CASSLTGYDTQYF. This chain links TRBV18 with TRBJ2-3, with TRBD1 matching 7 bases. The ends lost 6 bases at V and 6 bases at J; junction bases unmatched: 6. Germline CDR1 KGHSH, CDR2 LQKENI. The CDR3 loop spans 13 amino acids.

This clonotype was picked up a small number of times. The chain couples TRBV6-5 to TRBJ1-5; D is ambiguous. CDR3 length equals 12 residues. The V gene's germline CDR1 is MNHEY and CDR2 SVGAGI. Trimming removed 5 bases at V and 6 bases at J, with 8 bases between. As DNA, the CDR3 is TGTGCCAGCAGTATCCGAGGTCAGCCCCAGCATTTT. Protein sequence: CASSIRGQPQHF.

For this clonotype: One end of the junction does not line up with germline, which may come from a read error. The chain has TRBV7-9 and TRBJ1-2, with a possible D match to TRBD1 (5 bases). Germline-derived CDR1 and CDR2 are SEHNR and FQNEAQ (reference sequence). This CDR3 region has 16 residues. The CDR3 spells CASTLAQVLGVYGYTF. CDR3 nucleotide sequence: TGTGCCAGCACCTTAGCCCAGGTTCTAGGGGTCTATGGCTACACCTTC.

J is TRBJ1-3 and V is TRBV27; D gene ambiguous. Germline CDR1 reads MNHEY; CDR2 reads SMNVEV (reference sequence). This CDR3 region has 11 residues. V lost 11 bases, J lost 3 bases, and 8 bases lay in between. The CDR3 coding sequence is TGTGCCGGGAGAGTTGGAAACACCATATATTTT. It is translated as CAGRVGNTIYF.

V usage is TRBV2 and J usage is TRBJ2-5, with D possibly being TRBD1 (5 bases). Germline lookup yields CDR1 SNHLY and CDR2 FYNNEI. This CDR3 has 13 residues. The V end lost 6 bases, the J end lost 1 base, and 9 bases lay between the germline ends. CDR3 amino acids: CASRAGPQETQYF. CDR3 DNA sequence: TGTGCCAGCAGAGCAGGGCCCCAAGAGACCCAGTACTTC. Looking up the rest from reference TRBV2 and TRBJ2-5 gives the full variable domain: EPEVTQTPSHQVTQMGQEVILRCVPISNHLYFYWYRQILGQKVEFLVSFYNNEISEKSEIFDDQFSVERPDGSNFTLKIRSTKLEDSAMYFCASRAGPQETQYFGPGTRLLVL.

The J gene is TRBJ2-3, the V gene TRBV6-5; 7 positions match TRBD2. With 2 bases clipped from V and 6 bases from J, the junction kept 5 bases outside the gene matches. Germline lookup yields CDR1 MNHEY and CDR2 SVGAGI. CDR3 length: 14 amino acids. This CDR3 reads CASSYGGGSDTQYF. CDR3 in DNA: TGTGCCAGCAGTTACGGGGGGGGTTCGGATACGCAGTATTTT.

The chain links TRBV6-1 to TRBJ2-7; TRBD1 might be the D (5 bases). The CDR3 is 14 amino acids. The V gene's germline CDR1 is MNHNS and CDR2 SASEGT. The ends were cut back, 7 bases at V and 0 bases at J, with 13 bases in the middle. The CDR3 DNA is TGTGCCAGCAAGTCAGGGCTAAGCTCCTACGAGCAGTACGTC. It codes for CASKSGLSSYEQYV.

This clonotype was observed once. The gene calls are TRBV11-3 and TRBJ1-1; 7 bases map to TRBD1. Germline loops: CDR1 SGHNT, CDR2 YENEEA. The CDR3 has 17 residues. The junction had 17 bases not matched to a gene; V was cut back by 6 bases and J by 4 bases. The CDR3 nucleotides read TGTGCCAGCAGAACCCGACCCAGGGGGGAAGGGGGCACTGAAGCTTTCTTT. Translating it yields CASRTRPRGEGGTEAFF.

This clonotype occurred a few times. The J gene is TRBJ2-4, the V gene TRBV19; 9 bases are shared with TRBD1. Germline-derived CDR1 and CDR2 are LNHDA and SQIVND (reference sequence). The CDR3 loop spans 14 amino acids. The J segment lost 7 bases and the V segment lost 5 bases, leaving 6 bases of the junction unmatched. CDR3 DNA: TGTGCCAGTAGTTCCCGGACAGGGGTTAACATTCAGTACTTC. Translating gives CASSSRTGVNIQYF. Full variable domain (missing parts from reference TRBV19 and TRBJ2-4): DGGITQSPKYLFRKEGQNVTLSCEQNLNHDAMYWYRQDPGQGLRLIYYSQIVNDFQKGDIAEGYSVSREKKESFPLTVTSAQKNPTAFYLCASSSRTGVNIQYFGAGTRLSVL.

The CDR3 nucleotides are TGTGCCAGCAGAGCCCTAACAGGGGTCAATGAGCAGTTCTTC. It is translated as CASRALTGVNEQFF. The gene calls are TRBV12-3 or TRBV12-4 and TRBJ2-1; 7 bases line up with TRBD1. The CDR3 runs to 14 residues. Unmatched junction bases numbered 8, after V lost 6 bases and J lost 6 bases.

This clonotype turned up a few times. The chain employs TRBV29-1 and TRBJ2-1; TRBD2 matches 12 bases. The CDR3 is 13 amino acids. In germline, CDR1 is SQVTM, CDR2 ANQGSEA. Unmatched junction bases numbered 6, after V lost 6 bases and J lost 9 bases. This chain's CDR3 is CSVATSGSGEQFF. In DNA, the CDR3 is TGCAGCGTCGCGACTAGCGGGAGCGGTGAGCAGTTCTTC.

Only a few counts were recorded for this clonotype. The V and J genes are TRBV12-3 or TRBV12-4 and TRBJ2-1; 10 bases align to TRBD2. The CDR3 length is 15 residues. With V trimmed by 6 bases and J by 5 bases, 7 bases remained unmatched. CDR3 loop: CASSPSGSNHNEQFF. As DNA, the CDR3 is TGTGCCAGCAGCCCTAGCGGGAGTAACCACAATGAGCAGTTCTTC.

This clonotype has just a few counts. The chain links TRBV6-5 to TRBJ1-1, with D perhaps matching TRBD1 (6 bases). V was trimmed by 2 bases and J by 2 bases, leaving 15 bases between them. This CDR3 is built from 16 residues. The germline V gene has CDR1 MNHEY and CDR2 SVGAGI. The chain's CDR3 is CASSYPGGATNTEAFF. CDR3 coding DNA: TGTGCCAGCAGTTACCCCGGGGGGGCCACAAACACTGAAGCTTTCTTT.

This clonotype came up a few times. The V gene is TRBV11-2, the J gene TRBJ2-1, with 13 bases matching TRBD2. Germline CDR1 SGHAT, CDR2 FQNNGV. The CDR3 is 18 residues long. The ends lost 4 bases at V and 7 bases at J; junction bases unmatched: 13. CDR3 in amino acids: CASSSVVLALAGGNEQFF. The DNA for the CDR3 is TGTGCCAGCAGCTCCGTCGTGTTGGCACTAGCGGGAGGGAATGAGCAGTTCTTC.

This chain uses TRBV7-6 with TRBJ2-1, with 11 bases that match TRBD1. The CDR3 loop spans 15 amino acids. V lost 5 bases, J lost 8 bases, and 8 bases stayed unmatched. Germline CDR1 is SGHVS and CDR2 is FNYEAQ. The CDR3, as DNA: TGTGCCAGCAGCGGGGGACAGGGGGGGGGCGATGAGCAGTTCTTC. This codes for CASSGGQGGGDEQFF.

This sequence joins TRBV7-2 and TRBJ2-5; 7 bases are shared with TRBD1. CDR1 and CDR2 (germline): SGHTA, FQGNSA. J gave up 6 bases and V 4 bases, and 8 bases lay outside the gene matches. The CDR3 totals 14 residues. The CDR3: CASSSKTGWQTQYF. CDR3 in DNA: TGTGCCAGCAGCTCCAAGACAGGGTGGCAGACCCAGTACTTC.

The rearrangement joins TRBV12-3 or TRBV12-4 to TRBJ2-1, with D uncertain. The CDR3 contains 12 residues. The V gene lost 5 bases and the J gene lost 6 bases, with 8 bases spanning the gap. The CDR3 coding sequence is TGTGCCAGCAGTGCGTCACGCAATGAGCAGTTCTTC. Its translation: CASSASRNEQFF.